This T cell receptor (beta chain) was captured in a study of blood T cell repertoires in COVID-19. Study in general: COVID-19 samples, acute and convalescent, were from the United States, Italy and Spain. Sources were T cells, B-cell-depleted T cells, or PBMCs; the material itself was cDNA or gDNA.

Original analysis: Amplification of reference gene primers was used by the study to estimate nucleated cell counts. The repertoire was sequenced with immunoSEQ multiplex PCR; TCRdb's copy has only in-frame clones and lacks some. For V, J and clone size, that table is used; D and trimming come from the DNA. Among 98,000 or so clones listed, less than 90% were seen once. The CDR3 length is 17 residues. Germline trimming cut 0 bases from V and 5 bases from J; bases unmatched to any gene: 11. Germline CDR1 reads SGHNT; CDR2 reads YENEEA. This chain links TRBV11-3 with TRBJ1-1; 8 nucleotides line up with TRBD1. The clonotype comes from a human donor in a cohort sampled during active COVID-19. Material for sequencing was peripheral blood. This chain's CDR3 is CASSLDQMGQVWTEAFF. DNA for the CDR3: TGTGCCAGCAGCTTAGATCAAATGGGACAGGTTTGGACTGAAGCTTTCTTT.